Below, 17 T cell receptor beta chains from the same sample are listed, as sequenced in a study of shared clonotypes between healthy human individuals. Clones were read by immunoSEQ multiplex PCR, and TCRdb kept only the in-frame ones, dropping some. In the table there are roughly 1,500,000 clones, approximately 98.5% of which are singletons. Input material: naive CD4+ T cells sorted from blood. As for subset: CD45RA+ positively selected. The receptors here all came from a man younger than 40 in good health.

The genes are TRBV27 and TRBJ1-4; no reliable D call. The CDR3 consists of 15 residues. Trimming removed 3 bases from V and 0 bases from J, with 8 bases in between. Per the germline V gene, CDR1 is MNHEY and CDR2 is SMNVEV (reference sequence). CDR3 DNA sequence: TGTGCCAGCAGTTTCCACGGTGCAACTAATGAAAAACTGTTTTTT. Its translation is CASSFHGATNEKLFF.

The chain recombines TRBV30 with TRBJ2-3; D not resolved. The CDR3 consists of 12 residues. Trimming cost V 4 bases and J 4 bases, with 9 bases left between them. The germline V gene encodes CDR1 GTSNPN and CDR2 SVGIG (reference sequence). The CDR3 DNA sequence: TGTGCCTGGACGGGCACTCCAGATACGCAGTATTTT. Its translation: CAWTGTPDTQYF. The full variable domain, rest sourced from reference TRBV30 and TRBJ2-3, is SQTIHQWPATLVQPVGSPLSLECTVEGTSNPNLYWYRQAAGRGLQLLFYSVGIGQISSEVPQNLSASRPQDRQFILSSKKLLLSDSGFYLCAWTGTPDTQYFGPGTRLTVL.

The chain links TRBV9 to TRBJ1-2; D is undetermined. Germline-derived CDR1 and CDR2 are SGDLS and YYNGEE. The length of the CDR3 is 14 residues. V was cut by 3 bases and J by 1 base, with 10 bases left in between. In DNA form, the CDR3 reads TGTGCCAGCAGCGCAGATGGCCTTAACTATGGCTACACCTTC. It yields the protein CASSADGLNYGYTF.

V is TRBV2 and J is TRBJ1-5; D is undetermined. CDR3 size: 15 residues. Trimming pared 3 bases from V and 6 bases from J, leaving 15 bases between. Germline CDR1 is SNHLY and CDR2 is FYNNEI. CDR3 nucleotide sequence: TGTGCCAGCAGTGAGGCCCCCATTAAGGGTCAGCCCCAGCATTTT. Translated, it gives CASSEAPIKGQPQHF. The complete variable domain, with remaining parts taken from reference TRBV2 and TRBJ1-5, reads EPEVTQTPSHQVTQMGQEVILRCVPISNHLYFYWYRQILGQKVEFLVSFYNNEISEKSEIFDDQFSVERPDGSNFTLKIRSTKLEDSAMYFCASSEAPIKGQPQHFGDGTRLSIL.

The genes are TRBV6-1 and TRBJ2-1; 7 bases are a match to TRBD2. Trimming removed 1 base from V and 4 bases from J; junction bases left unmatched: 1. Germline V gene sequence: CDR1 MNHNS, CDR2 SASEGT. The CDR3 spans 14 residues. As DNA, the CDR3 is TGTGCCAGCAGTGAAGGACTAGCTTACAATGAGCAGTTCTTC. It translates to CASSEGLAYNEQFF.

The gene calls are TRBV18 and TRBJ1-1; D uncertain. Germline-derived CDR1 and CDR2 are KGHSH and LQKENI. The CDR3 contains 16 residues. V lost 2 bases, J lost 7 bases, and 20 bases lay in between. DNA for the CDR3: TGTGCCAGCTCACCATTCACAGTCCTCAAAGGGAATGAAGCTTTCTTT. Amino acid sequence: CASSPFTVLKGNEAFF.

CDR3 sequence: CASSFRPTNEQFF. The CDR3 region has the DNA TGTGCCAGCAGCTTCCGCCCCACCAATGAGCAGTTCTTC. The gene calls are TRBV9 and TRBJ2-1; no firm D call. CDR3 length: 13 residues. Germline V gene sequence: CDR1 SGDLS, CDR2 YYNGEE. V lost 4 bases and J 6 bases, leaving 11 bases between the germline ends.

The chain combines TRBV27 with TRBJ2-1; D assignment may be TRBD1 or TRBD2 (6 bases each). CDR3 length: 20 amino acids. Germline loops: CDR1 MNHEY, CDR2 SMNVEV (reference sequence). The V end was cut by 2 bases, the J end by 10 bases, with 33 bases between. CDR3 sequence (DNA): TGTGCCAGCAGTTTAAGGAGCAGAGACCTTAGGGGGGCCTACAATGACGAGCAGTTCTTC. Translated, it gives CASSLRSRDLRGAYNDEQFF.

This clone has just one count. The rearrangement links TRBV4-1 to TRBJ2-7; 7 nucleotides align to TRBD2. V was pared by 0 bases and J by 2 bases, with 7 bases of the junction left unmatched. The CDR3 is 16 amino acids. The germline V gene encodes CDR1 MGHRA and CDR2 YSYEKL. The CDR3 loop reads CASSQDSAGLPYEQYF. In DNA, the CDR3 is TGCGCCAGCAGCCAAGATTCAGCGGGACTTCCCTACGAGCAGTACTTC.

CDR3 amino acids: CASSLGMNTEAFF. The CDR3 bases are TGTGCCAGCTCACTCGGAATGAACACTGAAGCTTTCTTT. The chain combines TRBV18 with TRBJ1-1, with unresolved D. Germline V gene lookup returns CDR1 KGHSH and CDR2 LQKENI. The CDR3 is 13 residues long. V was clipped by 4 bases and J by 0 bases, with 6 bases between them.

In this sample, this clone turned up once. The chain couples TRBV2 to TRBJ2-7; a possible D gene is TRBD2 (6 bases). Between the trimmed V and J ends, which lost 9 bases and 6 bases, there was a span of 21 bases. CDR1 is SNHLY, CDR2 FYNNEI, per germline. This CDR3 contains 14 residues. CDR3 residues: CASRWRAGQSEQYF. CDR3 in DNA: TGTGCCAGTCGTTGGCGGGCGGGGCAGTCCGAGCAGTACTTC.

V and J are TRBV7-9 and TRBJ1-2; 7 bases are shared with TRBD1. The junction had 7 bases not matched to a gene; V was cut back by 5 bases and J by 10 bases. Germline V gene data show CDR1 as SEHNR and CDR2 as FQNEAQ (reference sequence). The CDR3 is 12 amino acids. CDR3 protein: CASSQDRLNYTF. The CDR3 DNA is TGTGCCAGCAGCCAGGACAGGCTGAACTACACCTTC.

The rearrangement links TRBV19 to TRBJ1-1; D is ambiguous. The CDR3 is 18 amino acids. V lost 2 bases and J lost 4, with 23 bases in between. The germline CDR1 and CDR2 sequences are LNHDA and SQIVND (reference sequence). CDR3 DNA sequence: TGTGCCAGTAGTATACAGGTGAGGTCATCCCTTCAGCGCACTGAAGCTTTCTTT. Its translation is CASSIQVRSSLQRTEAFF.

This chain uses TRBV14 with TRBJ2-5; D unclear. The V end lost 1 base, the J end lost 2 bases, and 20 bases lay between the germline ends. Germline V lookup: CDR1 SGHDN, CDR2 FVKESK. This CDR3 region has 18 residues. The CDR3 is CASSQGEITEIWQETQYF. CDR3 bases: TGTGCCAGCAGCCAAGGGGAAATTACGGAGATATGGCAAGAGACCCAGTACTTC.

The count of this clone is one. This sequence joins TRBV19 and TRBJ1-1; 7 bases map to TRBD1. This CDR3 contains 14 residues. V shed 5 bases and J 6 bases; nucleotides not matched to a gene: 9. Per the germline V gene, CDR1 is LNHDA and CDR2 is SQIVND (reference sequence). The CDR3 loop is CASSPRQGGPEAFF. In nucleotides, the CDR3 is TGTGCCAGTAGTCCTCGACAGGGTGGGCCTGAAGCTTTCTTT.

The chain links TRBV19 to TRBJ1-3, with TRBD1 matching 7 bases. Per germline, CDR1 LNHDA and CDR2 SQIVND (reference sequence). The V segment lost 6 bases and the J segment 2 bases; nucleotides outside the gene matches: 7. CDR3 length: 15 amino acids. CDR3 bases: TGTGCCAGTAGGAAGATCGGGACAGCTGGAAACACCATATATTTT. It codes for CASRKIGTAGNTIYF.

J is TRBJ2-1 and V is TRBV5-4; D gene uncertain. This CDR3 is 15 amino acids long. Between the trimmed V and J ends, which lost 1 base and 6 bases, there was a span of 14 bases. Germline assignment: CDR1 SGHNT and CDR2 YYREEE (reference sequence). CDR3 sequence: CASSLTLTAANEQFF. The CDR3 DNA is TGTGCCAGCAGCTTGACTCTCACTGCGGCCAATGAGCAGTTCTTC.